What follows are 2 T cell receptor beta chains derived from one specimen sequenced in a study of T cells in Graves' hyperthyroidism and ophthalmopathy. The investigators amplified TCR beta CDR3 regions from RNA transcripts. Using the HTBI primer set, a first-round RT-PCR was run on the TCR CDR3. Via MiXCR, TCRdb re-called the multiplex PCR reads, giving one row per CDR3 protein. Of approximately 400,000 distinct CDR3 sequences in the sample, about a sixth are singletons; the top ten hold around 7.7%. The sample comprised blood. The origin of the receptors is a woman aged 18-29 years with Graves' hyperthyroidism.

This clonotype turned up a few times. The V and J genes are TRBV5-1 and TRBJ2-5; D is unclear. Germline values: CDR1 SGHRS, CDR2 YFSETQ. Trimming took off 0 bases at V and 4 bases at J, with 7 bases between the two ends. The CDR3 has 13 residues. The CDR3 nucleotides read TGCGCCAGCAGCTTGGTTCCGGGAGAGACCCAGTACTTC. Protein product: CASSLVPGETQYF.

Comment on this clonotype: This may stem from a read error, because a much larger clone lies one nucleotide away. The chain couples TRBV3-1 to TRBJ1-2; D might be TRBD1 (6 bases). V was cut by 1 base and J by 8 bases, with 11 bases left in between. The CDR3 sequence is 13 residues long. Germline assignment: CDR1 LGHDT and CDR2 YNNKEL (reference sequence). Here the CDR3 DNA reads TGTGCCAGCAGCCAAGTCTACAGGGAGGGCTACACCTTC. Encoded protein: CASSQVYREGYTF. Based on the CDR3 plus reference TRBV3-1 and TRBJ1-2, the full variable domain is DTAVSQTPKYLVTQMGNDKSIKCEQNLGHDTMYWYKQDSKKFLKIMFSYNNKELIINETVPNRFSPKSPDKAHLNLHINSLELGDSAVYFCASSQVYREGYTFGSGTRLTVV.